This T cell receptor (beta chain) was sequenced in a study of blood T cell repertoires in COVID-19. This table comes from immunoSEQ multiplex PCR, and its TCRdb copy is limited to in-frame clones, with some not included. This sample has about 21,000 clones, with approximately 85% found just once. Material for sequencing was peripheral blood. This TCR was recovered from a man of 80 years or more with acute or convalescent COVID-19.

This chain's CDR3 is CASSRDSSSPLHF. CDR3 nucleotide sequence: TGTGCCAGCAGCCGGGACAGTTCTTCACCCCTCCACTTT. The chain recombines TRBV3-1 (or the pseudogene TRBV3-2) with TRBJ1-6; 7 bases match TRBD1. This CDR3 has 13 amino acids. CDR1 is LGHDT and CDR2 is YNNKEL in the germline V gene (reference sequence). The junction had 3 bases not matched to a gene; V was cut back by 4 bases and J by 9 bases.